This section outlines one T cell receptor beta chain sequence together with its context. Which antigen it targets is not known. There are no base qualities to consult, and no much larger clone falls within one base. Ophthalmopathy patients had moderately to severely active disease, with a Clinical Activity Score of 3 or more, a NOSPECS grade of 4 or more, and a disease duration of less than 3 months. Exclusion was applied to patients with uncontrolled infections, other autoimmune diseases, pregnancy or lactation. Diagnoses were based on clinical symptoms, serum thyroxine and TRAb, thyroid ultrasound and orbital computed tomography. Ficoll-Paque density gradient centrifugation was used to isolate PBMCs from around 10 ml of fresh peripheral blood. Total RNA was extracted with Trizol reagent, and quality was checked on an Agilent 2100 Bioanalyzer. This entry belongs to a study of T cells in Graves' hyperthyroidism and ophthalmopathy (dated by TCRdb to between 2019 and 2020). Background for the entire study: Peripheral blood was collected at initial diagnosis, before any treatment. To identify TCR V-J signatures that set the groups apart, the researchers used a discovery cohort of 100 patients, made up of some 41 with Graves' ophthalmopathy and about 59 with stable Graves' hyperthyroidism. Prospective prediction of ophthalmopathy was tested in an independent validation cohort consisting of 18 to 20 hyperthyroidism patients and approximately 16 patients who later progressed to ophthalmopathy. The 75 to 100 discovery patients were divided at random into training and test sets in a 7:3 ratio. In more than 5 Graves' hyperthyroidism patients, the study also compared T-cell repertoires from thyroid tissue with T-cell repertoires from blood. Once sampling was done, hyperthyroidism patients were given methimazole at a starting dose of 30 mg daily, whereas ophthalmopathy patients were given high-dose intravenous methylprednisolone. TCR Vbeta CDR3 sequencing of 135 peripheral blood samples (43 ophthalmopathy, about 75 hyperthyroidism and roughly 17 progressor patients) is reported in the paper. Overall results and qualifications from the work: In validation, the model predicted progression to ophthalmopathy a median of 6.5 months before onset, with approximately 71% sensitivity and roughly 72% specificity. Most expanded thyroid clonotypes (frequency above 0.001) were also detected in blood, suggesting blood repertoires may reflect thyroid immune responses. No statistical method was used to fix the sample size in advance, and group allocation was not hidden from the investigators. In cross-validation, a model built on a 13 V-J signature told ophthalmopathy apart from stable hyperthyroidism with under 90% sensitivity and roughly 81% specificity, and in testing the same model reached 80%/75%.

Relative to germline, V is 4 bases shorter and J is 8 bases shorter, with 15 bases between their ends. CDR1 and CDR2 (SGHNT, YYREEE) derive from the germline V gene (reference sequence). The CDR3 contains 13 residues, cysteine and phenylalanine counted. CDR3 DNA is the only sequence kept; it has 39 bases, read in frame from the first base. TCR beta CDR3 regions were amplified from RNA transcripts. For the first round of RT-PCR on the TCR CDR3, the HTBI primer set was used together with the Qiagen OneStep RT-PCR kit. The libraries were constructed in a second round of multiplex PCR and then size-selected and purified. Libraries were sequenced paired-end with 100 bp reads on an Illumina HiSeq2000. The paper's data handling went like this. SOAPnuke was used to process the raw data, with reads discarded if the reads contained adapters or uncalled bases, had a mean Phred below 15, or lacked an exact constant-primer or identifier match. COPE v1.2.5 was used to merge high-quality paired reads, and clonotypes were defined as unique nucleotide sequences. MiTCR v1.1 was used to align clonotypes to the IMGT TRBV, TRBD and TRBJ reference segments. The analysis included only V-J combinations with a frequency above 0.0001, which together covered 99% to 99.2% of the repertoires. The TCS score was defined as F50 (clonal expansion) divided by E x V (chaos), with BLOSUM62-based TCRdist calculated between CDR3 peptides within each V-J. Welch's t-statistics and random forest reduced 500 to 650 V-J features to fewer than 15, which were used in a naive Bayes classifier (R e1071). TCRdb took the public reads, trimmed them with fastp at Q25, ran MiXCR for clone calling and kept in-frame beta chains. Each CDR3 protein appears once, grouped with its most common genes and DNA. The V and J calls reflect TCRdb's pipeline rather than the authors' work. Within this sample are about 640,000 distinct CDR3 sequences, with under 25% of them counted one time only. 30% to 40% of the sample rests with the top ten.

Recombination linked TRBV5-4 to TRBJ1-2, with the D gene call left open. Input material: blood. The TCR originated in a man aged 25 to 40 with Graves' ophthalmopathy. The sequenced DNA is TGTGCCAGCAGCCCAATGGGGTTTCTCGGCTACACCTTC. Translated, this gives CASSPMGFLGYTF.